The source of this T cell receptor beta chain is a study of cytomegalovirus exposure and HLA in healthy donors. Study-wide points: Researchers reported in a later analysis that a missense DCLRE1C variant was tied to TCR beta V- and J-gene trimming. For most subjects, TCR beta sequences were reported to predict HLA-A and HLA-B alleles with accuracy.

Trimming at V came to 10 bases and at J to 4 bases, leaving 4 bases not matched to a gene. CDR1 SNHLY and CDR2 FYNNEI come from the germline V gene. The CDR3 runs 13 residues. For this clone: Its antigen is as yet unknown.

The PCR made use of 60 Vbeta and 13 Jbeta primers. Some clones are missing from TCRdb's copy, which holds only in-frame ones; the method was immunoSEQ multiplex PCR. The sample holds 200,000 to 250,000 clones. Material for sequencing was PBMCs. The chain has TRBV2 and TRBJ2-1, with 10 bases lining up with TRBD2. The source of this sequence is a young woman in good health and CMV-seropositive. CDR3 loop: CATKREGYNEQFF. The CDR3, as DNA: TGTGCCACCAAGCGGGAGGGTTACAATGAGCAGTTCTTC.